These 27 T cell receptor beta chains came from one sample sequenced in a study of OX40 agonist ivuxolimab in advanced cancers. Sequencing was performed with immunoSEQ multiplex PCR; in TCRdb, only in-frame clones are kept and a portion is missing. The sample carries 60,000 or so clones, around 85% recorded once. Sample: CD4+ or CD8+ T cells sorted from blood, taken in a trial of the OX40 agonist ivuxolimab. These receptors came from an adult with an advanced solid tumor such as melanoma, head and neck, liver or kidney cancer.

V and J are TRBV19 and TRBJ2-5, with D possibly being TRBD1 or TRBD2 (5 bases each). V was clipped by 5 bases and J by 3 bases, with 16 bases between them. The CDR3 loop spans 15 amino acids. Germline-derived CDR1 and CDR2 are LNHDA and SQIVND (reference sequence). CDR3 sequence: CASSGPGLGEETQYF. CDR3 nucleotides: TGTGCCAGTAGTGGCCCCGGGCTGGGGGAAGAGACCCAGTACTTC.

Here the CDR3 reads CATSRDLEGEQYF. Here the CDR3 DNA reads TGTGCCACCAGCAGAGATCTGGAGGGGGAGCAGTACTTC. The chain links TRBV15 to TRBJ2-7, with D possibly matching TRBD2 (6 bases). The CDR3 extends over 13 amino acids. V shed 0 bases and J shed 7 bases, with 10 bases lying between them. From germline, CDR1 is LNHNV and CDR2 YYDKDF (reference sequence).

A single count supports this clone. The chain employs TRBV7-8 and TRBJ2-1; D is possibly TRBD2 (5 bases). Germline loops: CDR1 SGHVS, CDR2 FQNEAQ. CDR3 size: 14 residues. V lost 8 bases to trimming and J lost 0 bases, with 11 bases between them. The DNA for the CDR3 is TGTGCCAGCGGCGGGCCAAGCTCCTACAATGAGCAGTTCTTC. This encodes CASGGPSSYNEQFF.

The rearrangement joins TRBV5-1 to TRBJ1-4; unclear D gene. CDR1 is SGHRS, CDR2 YFSETQ, per germline. This CDR3 is built from 14 residues. Trimming removed 6 bases at V and 0 bases at J, with 9 bases between. The CDR3 region has the DNA TGCGCCAGCACCGACGGGACAACTAATGAAAAACTGTTTTTT. Amino acid sequence: CASTDGTTNEKLFF.

The CDR3 DNA reads TGTGCCAGCAGTTACTCGAGCGGGAGCTCCTACAATGAGCAGTTCTTC. Its translation: CASSYSSGSSYNEQFF. The gene calls are TRBV6-5 and TRBJ2-1; 8 bases fit TRBD2. The CDR3 contains 16 residues. After removal of 0 bases from V and 0 bases from J, the junction contained 1 base not matched to a gene. Germline V gives CDR1 MNHEY, CDR2 SVGAGI.

This sequence joins TRBV6-1 and TRBJ2-5; the match to TRBD2 covers 7 bases. The length of the CDR3 is 14 residues. Looked up from germline, CDR1 is MNHNS and CDR2 is SASEGT. This chain's CDR3 is CATILDAGVGEQYF. The CDR3 DNA reads as TGTGCAACCATCCTAGATGCGGGAGTGGGAGAGCAGTACTTC.

The chain is built from TRBV27 and TRBJ2-5; maybe TRBD1 (5 bases). Germline V gives CDR1 MNHEY, CDR2 SMNVEV (reference sequence). CDR3 length equals 15 residues. V lost 0 bases to trimming and J lost 1 base, with 9 bases between them. The CDR3 here is CASSLSATVQETQYF. CDR3 nucleotide sequence: TGTGCCAGCAGTTTATCGGCGACAGTCCAAGAGACCCAGTACTTC.

This sequence joins TRBV5-1 and TRBJ2-5; 8 bases align to TRBD1. The CDR3 runs to 15 residues. Losses at the gene ends were 4 bases for V and 2 bases for J; bases not matched to a gene: 7. Germline-derived CDR1 and CDR2 are SGHRS and YFSETQ. Here the CDR3 DNA reads TGCGCCAGCAGCATCATCCGACAGGGGCAAGAGACCCAGTACTTC. Translating gives CASSIIRQGQETQYF. Using reference TRBV5-1 and TRBJ2-5 for the parts outside the CDR3, the full variable domain is KAGVTQTPRYLIKTRGQQVTLSCSPISGHRSVSWYQQTPGQGLQFLFEYFSETQRNKGNFPGRFSGRQFSNSRSEMNVSTLELGDSALYLCASSIIRQGQETQYFGPGTRLLVL.

This clone showed up just a few times. This chain joins TRBV6-1 and TRBJ1-5; 7 positions agree with TRBD1. Germline V CDR1 and CDR2: MNHNS, SASEGT. The V gene end was trimmed by 4 bases and the J gene end by 4 bases; junction bases not matched to a gene: 13. This CDR3 has 17 amino acids. DNA for the CDR3: TGTGCCAGCAGTGCCCGACAGGGACGAGAGGAAAATCAGCCCCAGCATTTT. Protein product: CASSARQGREENQPQHF.

The chain uses TRBV5-5 and TRBJ1-1; TRBD1 agrees at 9 bases. Germline CDR1 reads SGHKS; CDR2 reads YYEKEE (reference sequence). Unmatched junction bases numbered 10, after V lost 4 bases and J lost 12 bases. CDR3 length equals 13 residues. The DNA of the CDR3 is TGTGCCAGCAGCCGTACTGGGACAGGGAAGACTTTCTTT. Translated, it gives CASSRTGTGKTFF.

This clone was counted a few times. This chain uses TRBV7-2 with TRBJ1-2, with D possibly TRBD1 on 5 matching bases. CDR3 length: 15 residues. V dropped 5 bases and J dropped 7 bases, with 20 bases sitting between them. CDR1 and CDR2 (germline): SGHTA, FQGNSA. The CDR3 DNA reads TGTGCCAGCAGCACCCAGCCCGGGACGACACTTGGCTACACCTTC. Translating it yields CASSTQPGTTLGYTF.

The V call is TRBV2, the J call TRBJ2-2; a weak D match, TRBD1 (6 bases). The V end lost 8 bases, the J end lost 5 bases, and 15 bases lay between the germline ends. The CDR3 loop spans 14 amino acids. From germline, CDR1 is SNHLY and CDR2 FYNNEI. This CDR3 is CASPKGVGTGELFF. The CDR3 coding sequence is TGTGCCAGCCCTAAGGGGGTAGGGACCGGGGAGCTGTTTTTT.

The chain carries TRBV28 and TRBJ1-5, with D possibly being TRBD1 (6 bases). The germline V gene has CDR1 MDHEN and CDR2 SYDVKM. Trimming pared 7 bases from V and 7 bases from J, leaving 17 bases between. This CDR3 has 14 amino acids. CDR3 coding DNA: TGTGCCAGCACCCTAGGGGGGGCTGGCCAGCCCCAGCATTTT. Encoded protein: CASTLGGAGQPQHF.

This clone has just one count. The chain couples TRBV6-5 to TRBJ2-7, with TRBD1 identical over 9 bases. The CDR3 runs 15 residues. Germline V gene sequence: CDR1 MNHEY, CDR2 SVGAGI. J gave up 2 bases and V 6 bases, and 8 bases lay outside the gene matches. The CDR3 loop is CASRHGGQGTYEQYF. The CDR3 DNA follows: TGTGCCAGCAGACATGGGGGACAGGGAACCTACGAGCAGTACTTC.

This clone came up once. The chain carries TRBV29-1 and TRBJ1-4, with 7 bases fitting TRBD1. Unmatched junction bases numbered 7, after V lost 7 bases and J lost 5 bases. Per germline, CDR1 SQVTM and CDR2 ANQGSEA. The CDR3 runs to 13 residues. The CDR3 bases are TGCAGCGCCCTCGGGACAGACAATGAAAAACTGTTTTTT. Its protein is CSALGTDNEKLFF.

The V gene is TRBV19, the J gene TRBJ2-4; D possibly uses TRBD1 or TRBD2 (7 bases each). V was clipped by 3 bases and J by 0 bases, with 27 bases between them. The CDR3 extends over 21 amino acids. Looked up from germline, CDR1 is LNHDA and CDR2 is SQIVND (reference sequence). The CDR3 region has the DNA TGTGCCAGTAGTATGGGAGGGGGCGCCGTTATCTCGTCACTAGCCAAAAACATTCAGTACTTC. As protein: CASSMGGGAVISSLAKNIQYF.

V usage is TRBV5-1 and J usage is TRBJ1-3; D gene uncertain. This CDR3 spans 15 amino acids. The V end was cut by 0 bases, the J end by 3 bases, with 10 bases between. CDR1 and CDR2 (germline): SGHRS, YFSETQ. As DNA, the CDR3 is TGCGCCAGCAGCTTGGCCGGAGGAGGTGGAAACACCATATATTTT. Protein product: CASSLAGGGGNTIYF.

The rearrangement joins TRBV29-1 to TRBJ1-1; 10 bases align to TRBD1. CDR3 size: 14 residues. CDR1 is SQVTM and CDR2 is ANQGSEA in the germline V gene. V trimming: 3 bases; J trimming: 3 bases; junction bases outside the gene matches: 4. For the CDR3, the DNA is TGCAGCGTTGACTCCGGACAGGGGGACACTGAAGCTTTCTTT. Its protein is CSVDSGQGDTEAFF.

This rearrangement joins TRBV7-9 to TRBJ2-3, with TRBD2 matching 13 bases. With V trimmed by 5 bases and J by 2 bases, 10 bases remained unmatched. Germline-derived CDR1 and CDR2 are SEHNR and FQNEAQ (reference sequence). The CDR3 is 18 residues long. The CDR3 coding sequence is TGTGCCAGCAGCCCGCACACCGGGACTAGCGGGACCACAGATACGCAGTATTTT. Protein product: CASSPHTGTSGTTDTQYF.

The gene calls are TRBV29-1 and TRBJ2-7; 10 bases align to TRBD1. The CDR3 is made up of 14 amino acids. The junction had 9 bases not matched to a gene; V was cut back by 4 bases and J by 6 bases. Germline assignment: CDR1 SQVTM and CDR2 ANQGSEA. CDR3 region: CSVGGQGGQGEQYF. CDR3 nucleotide sequence: TGCAGCGTTGGAGGACAGGGGGGTCAGGGCGAGCAGTACTTC.

The gene calls are TRBV10-3 and TRBJ1-5; D call uncertain. CDR1 and CDR2 (germline): ENHRY, SYGVKD. V was shortened by 2 bases and J by 3 bases, with 8 bases between the two germline ends. This CDR3 region has 14 residues. CDR3 residues: CAISEGGPNQPQHF. CDR3 sequence (DNA): TGTGCCATCAGTGAGGGTGGCCCCAATCAGCCCCAGCATTTT.

This clone showed up just a few times. This chain links TRBV7-9 with TRBJ1-1; 11 bases align to TRBD1. Per the germline V gene, CDR1 is SEHNR and CDR2 is FQNEAQ (reference sequence). The CDR3 length is 15 residues. The J segment lost 3 bases and the V segment lost 5 bases, leaving 5 bases of the junction unmatched. CDR3: CASSPRTGGHTEAFF. The DNA of the CDR3 is TGTGCCAGCAGCCCCCGGACAGGGGGCCACACTGAAGCTTTCTTT.

The rearrangement links TRBV10-3 to TRBJ1-2; 11 nucleotides match TRBD1. Germline assignment: CDR1 ENHRY and CDR2 SYGVKD. V shed 2 bases, J shed 6 bases, and the junction held 2 bases outside the gene matches. This CDR3 region has 14 residues. The CDR3 reads CAISERDRGDGYTF. The CDR3 DNA reads as TGTGCCATCAGTGAGAGGGACAGGGGGGATGGCTACACCTTC.

This clone was counted a few times. V gene TRBV30 combines with J gene TRBJ1-4, with D hard to call. V was cut by 1 base and J by 6 bases, with 9 bases left in between. Germline loops: CDR1 GTSNPN, CDR2 SVGIG (reference sequence). There are 13 residues in the CDR3. In nucleotides, the CDR3 is TGTGCCTGGAGTGCCACTTTGGATGAAAAACTGTTTTTT. Translating gives CAWSATLDEKLFF.

Points on this clone: A much larger clonotype is one base distant, so this may be a read error. The rearrangement uses TRBV28 and TRBJ2-7, with D tentatively TRBD1 or TRBD2 (6 bases each). Trimming left V 5 bases short and J 6 bases short, with 14 bases between. The CDR3 extends over 13 amino acids. Germline CDR1 is MDHEN and CDR2 is SYDVKM. CDR3 nucleotide sequence: TGTGCCAGCAGTGGGGGGCCTAAGAGCGAGCAGTACTTC. Protein product: CASSGGPKSEQYF.

This chain uses TRBV29-1 with TRBJ2-3, with D possibly being TRBD1 or TRBD2 (6 bases each). The CDR3 totals 12 residues. V lost 6 bases and J 4 bases, leaving 11 bases between the germline ends. CDR1 and CDR2 from the germline V gene are SQVTM and ANQGSEA. The CDR3 DNA reads as TGCAGCGTGAAGGGGGGCGCAGATACGCAGTATTTT. It specifies CSVKGGADTQYF.

The V and J genes are TRBV9 and TRBJ2-7, with D perhaps matching TRBD2 (7 bases). V was cut by 4 bases and J by 2 bases, with 16 bases left in between. The CDR3 consists of 15 residues. Germline assignment: CDR1 SGDLS and CDR2 YYNGEE. The CDR3 loop is CASSRGGGNTYEQYF. The CDR3 coding sequence is TGTGCCAGCAGCCGGGGAGGGGGAAACACCTACGAGCAGTACTTC. The full variable domain, in which reference TRBV9 and TRBJ2-7 provide the parts outside the CDR3, is DSGVTQTPKHLITATGQRVTLRCSPRSGDLSVYWYQQSLDQGLQFLIQYYNGEERAKGNILERFSAQQFPDLHSELNLSSLELGDSALYFCASSRGGGNTYEQYFGPGTRLTVT.